This T cell receptor (beta chain) stems from a study of cytomegalovirus exposure and HLA in healthy donors. Germline V lookup: CDR1 LGHNA, CDR2 YNFKEQ. V shed 1 base, J shed 5 bases, and the junction held 10 bases outside the gene matches. This CDR3 spans 17 amino acids. The PCR ran on 60 Vbeta and 13 Jbeta primers. Profiling relied on immunoSEQ multiplex PCR, and the TCRdb table lists in-frame clones only, not all of them. Among roughly 150,000 clones, about 88% were seen once, and the ten largest hold around 2.5%. The sample consisted of PBMCs. This chain connects TRBV4-2 to TRBJ2-5, with TRBD1 identical over 10 bases. The clonotype was recovered from a young man in good health and CMV-seropositive. CDR3 in amino acids: CASSQVADRGEGETQYF. The CDR3 DNA follows: TGTGCCAGCAGCCAAGTTGCGGACAGGGGGGAAGGGGAGACCCAGTACTTC.